The present TCR beta chain was sequenced within a study of blood T cell repertoires in COVID-19. Turning to the study itself: Acute and convalescent COVID-19 samples came from the United States, Italy and Spain. T cells, B-cell-depleted T cells, or PBMCs supplied cDNA or gDNA.

This CDR3 has 15 amino acids. Germline values: CDR1 SGHNT, CDR2 YYREEE (reference sequence). Losses at the gene ends were 1 base for V and 5 bases for J; bases not matched to a gene: 5. In the original workflow: Scientists estimated how many nucleated cells there were by amplifying reference gene primers. Some clones are missing from TCRdb's copy, which holds only in-frame ones; the method was immunoSEQ multiplex PCR. V, J and clone size are those of that table, while D and trimming were read from the DNA. The table has 47,000 or so clones, about four fifths seen once. Sequences were obtained from peripheral blood. V usage is TRBV5-4 and J usage is TRBJ2-5; 10 bases map to TRBD2. The clonotype originates from a woman older than 75 with COVID-19, enrolled during active disease. DNA for the CDR3: TGTGCCAGCAGCTTGCGTCTAGCGGGAGTTGAGACCCAGTACTTC. It is translated as CASSLRLAGVETQYF.